Shown below are 28 T cell receptor beta chains from a single sample sequenced in a study of T-cell reconstitution after alpha-beta-depleted transplantation in children. During its preparation, the TCRbeta library received unique molecular identifiers. TCRdb recomputed calls from the PCR reads with MiXCR, one row per CDR3 protein. The sample shows about 340,000 distinct CDR3 sequences, roughly 17% of them seen only once. This specimen consisted of PBMCs, mostly from graft donor cells, obtained 360 days after TCRalphabeta/CD19-depleted stem cell transplant. The receptors shown here come from a male patient aged 2 to 9 who had a stem cell transplant for acute lymphoblastic leukemia, so the T cells may come from the graft donor.

This clonotype has a handful of counts. CDR3 loop: CASRRVLSSYNEQFF. The CDR3 DNA is TGTGCCAGCAGGCGAGTTCTGAGCTCCTACAATGAGCAGTTCTTC. The V and J genes are TRBV28 and TRBJ2-1; D gene uncertain. The CDR3 consists of 15 residues. Germline lookup yields CDR1 MDHEN and CDR2 SYDVKM. V was clipped by 6 bases and J by 0 bases, with 12 bases between them. The whole variable domain, filled in from reference TRBV28 and TRBJ2-1, reads DVKVTQSSRYLVKRTGEKVFLECVQDMDHENMFWYRQDPGLGLRLIYFSYDVKMKEKGDIPEGYSVSREKKERFSLILESASTNQTSMYLCASRRVLSSYNEQFFGPGTRLTVL.

The chain links TRBV7-2 to TRBJ2-2; weak D call: TRBD1 (5 bases). Trimming took 5 bases from V and 0 from J, leaving 13 bases between them. Germline V lookup: CDR1 SGHTA, CDR2 FQGNSA. CDR3 size: 16 residues. The CDR3 DNA is TGTGCCAGCAGCCCCACAGGATTTACGAACACCGGGGAGCTGTTTTTT. This codes for CASSPTGFTNTGELFF.

This clonotype was counted only a few times. The chain has TRBV29-1 and TRBJ2-1; 7 nucleotides align to TRBD2. J lost 1 base, V lost 3 bases, and 6 bases had no gene match. CDR3 length: 15 residues. CDR1 is SQVTM, CDR2 ANQGSEA, per germline. The CDR3 protein is CSVETSRLSYNEQFF. CDR3 bases: TGCAGCGTTGAGACTAGCAGACTATCCTACAATGAGCAGTTCTTC.

This clonotype was seen a few times. The chain is built from TRBV4-1 and TRBJ1-1, with D tentatively TRBD1 (5 bases). CDR1 is MGHRA, CDR2 YSYEKL, per germline. The CDR3 has 14 residues. The V end was cut by 3 bases, the J end by 3 bases, with 11 bases between. As DNA, the CDR3 is TGCGCCAGCAGCCAGGGACCCTTCGACACTGAAGCTTTCTTT. It specifies CASSQGPFDTEAFF.

V is TRBV5-1 and J is TRBJ2-2; tentative D call: TRBD1 (5 bases). Germline V CDR1 and CDR2: SGHRS, YFSETQ. The CDR3 length is 17 residues. Trimming removed 4 bases from V and 2 bases from J, with 18 bases in between. CDR3 region: CASSETLGVPNTGELFF. The DNA of the CDR3 is TGCGCCAGCAGCGAAACATTAGGGGTCCCTAACACCGGGGAGCTGTTTTTT.

This clonotype was observed a few times. The rearrangement links TRBV4-3 to TRBJ1-2; 9 bases align to TRBD1. The V segment lost 0 bases and the J segment 8 bases; nucleotides outside the gene matches: 4. The CDR3 consists of 14 residues. Germline CDR1 is LGHNA and CDR2 is YSLEER. The CDR3 nucleotides read TGCGCCAGCAGCCAAGAGCCGGGACAGGGAGGCTACACCTTC. Translating gives CASSQEPGQGGYTF.

This clonotype was picked up many times. The chain recombines TRBV25-1 with TRBJ1-2; possible D gene TRBD1, 6 bases. This CDR3 region has 14 residues. Germline V CDR1 and CDR2: MGHDK, SYGVNS. Trimming stripped 5 bases from V and 3 bases from J, with 13 bases between. The CDR3: CASSLGQQHYGYTF. The CDR3 DNA reads as TGTGCCAGCAGTCTCGGACAGCAACACTATGGCTACACCTTC.

In its sample, this clonotype was seen a few times. The V call is TRBV12-3 or TRBV12-4, the J call TRBJ1-5; D might be TRBD1 (6 bases). The CDR3 has 15 residues. V was cut by 4 bases and J by 4 bases, with 14 bases left in between. The CDR3 here is CASSSTGLGNQPQHF. The CDR3 DNA is TGTGCCAGCAGTTCTACAGGGTTGGGGAATCAGCCCCAGCATTTT.

The chain carries TRBV4-3 and TRBJ2-1; D gene uncertain. The germline V gene encodes CDR1 LGHNA and CDR2 YSLEER. Trimming pared 0 bases from V and 4 bases from J, leaving 10 bases between. The CDR3 spans 15 residues. CDR3 in amino acids: CASSQDPGSYNEQFF. The CDR3 nucleotides are TGCGCCAGCAGCCAAGATCCAGGCTCTTACAATGAGCAGTTCTTC.

The rearrangement uses TRBV9 and TRBJ2-1; 11 nucleotides match TRBD2. Germline assignment: CDR1 SGDLS and CDR2 YYNGEE. V shed 3 bases and J 6 bases; nucleotides not matched to a gene: 14. There are 18 residues in the CDR3. The CDR3 reads CASSALAGGLYSGNEQFF. CDR3 DNA sequence: TGTGCCAGCAGCGCCTTAGCGGGAGGGCTTTATTCCGGCAATGAGCAGTTCTTC.

The rearrangement links TRBV20-1 to TRBJ1-4, with 9 bases that match TRBD1. With 6 bases clipped from V and 7 bases from J, the junction kept 3 bases outside the gene matches. This CDR3 has 12 amino acids. Germline assignment: CDR1 DFQATT and CDR2 SNEGSKA (reference sequence). Written as DNA, the CDR3 is TGCAGTGCCGGGACAGGGATTGAAAAACTGTTTTTT. Protein product: CSAGTGIEKLFF.

This chain connects TRBV18 to TRBJ2-7, with no clear D. V shed 3 bases and J shed 0 bases, with 6 bases lying between them. CDR1 is KGHSH, CDR2 LQKENI, per germline. The CDR3 spans 13 residues. CDR3 bases: TGTGCCAGCTCACCCTTCAGCTCCTACGAGCAGTACTTC. Protein sequence: CASSPFSSYEQYF.

Only a few counts were recorded for this clonotype. The gene calls are TRBV14 and TRBJ2-1, with TRBD2 as a possible D gene (5 bases). The V gene's germline CDR1 is SGHDN and CDR2 FVKESK. Trimming stripped 7 bases from V and 0 bases from J, with 16 bases between. The length of the CDR3 is 16 residues. The CDR3: CASIHTTRDSYNEQFF. CDR3 sequence (DNA): TGTGCCAGCATCCATACTACGAGGGACTCCTACAATGAGCAGTTCTTC.

J is TRBJ2-7 and V is TRBV7-9; 7 bases align to TRBD1. This CDR3 is 16 amino acids long. In germline, CDR1 is SEHNR, CDR2 FQNEAQ (reference sequence). With 5 bases clipped from V and 3 bases from J, the junction kept 13 bases outside the gene matches. CDR3 protein: CASSISRDSKDYEQYF. The CDR3 DNA sequence: TGTGCCAGCAGCATATCCCGGGACAGCAAAGACTACGAGCAGTACTTC.

This clonotype was seen a few times. The rearrangement uses TRBV4-3 and TRBJ1-1; D is perhaps TRBD1 (6 bases). The ends were cut back, 1 base at V and 1 base at J, with 13 bases in the middle. CDR1 and CDR2 from the germline V gene are LGHNA and YSLEER. The CDR3 runs to 16 residues. As DNA, the CDR3 is TGCGCCAGCAGCCAAGGGCCAGGGGTGTCGAACACTGAAGCTTTCTTT. Protein: CASSQGPGVSNTEAFF.

This clonotype appeared a few times. The chain is built from TRBV19 and TRBJ2-1, with D uncertain. Trimming cost V 4 bases and J 7 bases, with 14 bases left between them. Germline V gene data show CDR1 as LNHDA and CDR2 as SQIVND (reference sequence). This CDR3 region has 14 residues. CDR3 coding DNA: TGTGCCAGTAGTAGTTCCCTTAAGTTGAATGAGCAGTTCTTC. Translating gives CASSSSLKLNEQFF.

The V call is TRBV7-6, the J call TRBJ2-3, with D hard to call. The CDR3 loop spans 14 amino acids. With 1 base removed from V and 2 bases from J, the gap between germline ends came to 7 bases. Germline V gene data show CDR1 as SGHVS and CDR2 as FNYEAQ. This CDR3 is CASSLVHDTDTQYF. The CDR3 DNA reads as TGTGCCAGCAGCTTAGTACACGACACAGATACGCAGTATTTT. Complete variable domain (other parts from reference TRBV7-6 and TRBJ2-3): GAGVSQSPRYKVTKRGQDVALRCDPISGHVSLYWYRQALGQGPEFLTYFNYEAQQDKSGLPNDRFSAERPEGSISTLTIQRTEQRDSAMYRCASSLVHDTDTQYFGPGTRLTVL.

The chain has TRBV12-3 or TRBV12-4 and TRBJ2-5; 11 bases line up with TRBD2. This CDR3 region has 17 residues. Losses at the gene ends were 1 base for V and 1 base for J; bases not matched to a gene: 5. The CDR3 DNA follows: TGTGCCAGCAGTTTAGGGGGGACTAGCGGCCCCCAAGAGACCCAGTACTTC. Translating gives CASSLGGTSGPQETQYF.

The chain recombines TRBV9 with TRBJ2-5; D remains ambiguous. The germline V gene has CDR1 SGDLS and CDR2 YYNGEE. This CDR3 comprises 15 residues. Trimming pared 4 bases from V and 0 bases from J, leaving 13 bases between. CDR3: CASSPLGDYQETQYF. CDR3 sequence (DNA): TGTGCCAGCAGCCCCCTAGGAGATTACCAAGAGACCCAGTACTTC.

This clonotype was counted between two and nine times. This chain links TRBV10-3 with TRBJ1-6; a possible D gene is TRBD1 (5 bases). The CDR3 consists of 14 residues. The germline V and J ends were trimmed by 2 bases and 7 bases, with 9 bases remaining between them. Germline lookup yields CDR1 ENHRY and CDR2 SYGVKD. Written as DNA, the CDR3 is TGTGCCATCAGTGAGATCGAGGGGAATTCACCCCTCCACTTT. As protein: CAISEIEGNSPLHF.

The chain couples TRBV6-5 to TRBJ2-2, with a weak D call TRBD1 (5 bases). The V gene lost 4 bases and the J gene lost 2 bases, with 20 bases spanning the gap. The V gene's germline CDR1 is MNHEY and CDR2 SVGAGI. The length of the CDR3 is 18 residues. For the CDR3, the DNA is TGTGCCAGCAGTTCCGACAGCCGATCTCAGGTTAACACCGGGGAGCTGTTTTTT. It translates to CASSSDSRSQVNTGELFF.

The rearrangement uses TRBV14 and TRBJ2-7; 7 bases are shared with TRBD1. V gave up 0 bases and J gave up 3 bases; unmatched junction bases: 8. CDR1 SGHDN and CDR2 FVKESK come from the germline V gene. CDR3 size: 16 residues. CDR3 sequence (DNA): TGTGCCAGCAGCCAAGATTTGGGACAGAGAGTCTACGAGCAGTACTTC. Translated: CASSQDLGQRVYEQYF.

The chain recombines TRBV10-3 with TRBJ2-7; D gene uncertain. The CDR3 sequence is 12 residues long. Germline-derived CDR1 and CDR2 are ENHRY and SYGVKD. Trimming removed 3 bases at V and 5 bases at J, with 8 bases between. The DNA for the CDR3 is TGTGCCATCAGTGATACCCCGAACGAGCAGTACTTC. Translation: CAISDTPNEQYF.

The chain uses TRBV27 and TRBJ2-1; 8 positions agree with TRBD2. This CDR3 region has 19 residues. Germline trimming cut 3 bases from V and 6 bases from J; bases unmatched to any gene: 19. CDR1 MNHEY and CDR2 SMNVEV come from the germline V gene (reference sequence). The CDR3 sequence is CASSLRGGAGGLRSNEQFF. DNA of the CDR3: TGTGCCAGCAGTTTGCGTGGGGGCGCGGGGGGACTAAGGAGCAATGAGCAGTTCTTC.

The chain links TRBV10-2 to TRBJ2-5, with 8 positions matching TRBD2. The trim removed 2 bases at V and 3 bases at J, leaving 5 bases unmatched. CDR3 length: 15 residues. Germline values: CDR1 WSHSY, CDR2 SAAADI. Here the CDR3 reads CASSELAGGKETQYF. The CDR3 nucleotides read TGCGCCAGCAGTGAGCTTGCGGGAGGTAAAGAGACCCAGTACTTC.

CDR3 DNA: TGTGCCAGCAGTGGGGGCAAACGTAATTCACCCCTCCACTTT. Amino acid sequence: CASSGGKRNSPLHF. The chain couples TRBV27 to TRBJ1-6; weak D call: TRBD1 (6 bases). The CDR3 sequence is 14 residues long. Germline-derived CDR1 and CDR2 are MNHEY and SMNVEV (reference sequence). Between the trimmed V and J ends, which lost 5 bases and 6 bases, there was a span of 11 bases.

This clonotype was seen many times. The chain has TRBV12-3 or TRBV12-4 and TRBJ2-1, with 9 nucleotides matching TRBD2. The V and J ends lost 3 bases and 4 bases, in that order; junction bases with no gene match: 4. This CDR3 spans 15 amino acids. CDR3 region: CASSFSGSGYNEQFF. For the CDR3, the DNA is TGTGCCAGCAGTTTTAGCGGGAGCGGTTACAATGAGCAGTTCTTC.

In this sample, this clonotype turned up once. This chain uses TRBV5-6 with TRBJ2-3; TRBD1 might be the D (6 bases). The CDR3 is made up of 13 amino acids. Deletions cut 1 base from V and 5 bases from J, with 8 bases between. Germline V gene data show CDR1 as SGHDT and CDR2 as YYEEEE. CDR3 in DNA: TGTGCCAGCAGCTTGAAGGGGGTAGATACGCAGTATTTT. This encodes CASSLKGVDTQYF.